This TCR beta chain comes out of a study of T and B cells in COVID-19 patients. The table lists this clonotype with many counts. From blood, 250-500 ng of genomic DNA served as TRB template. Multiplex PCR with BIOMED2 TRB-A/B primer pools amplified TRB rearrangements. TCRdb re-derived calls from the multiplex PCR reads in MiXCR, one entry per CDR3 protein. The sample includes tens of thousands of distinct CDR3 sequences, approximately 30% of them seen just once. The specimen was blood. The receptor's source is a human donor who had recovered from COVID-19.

The CDR3 nucleotides read TGTGCCAGCAGTTTGGTCGGGGGCTATGAGCAGTTCTTC. Its translation: CASSLVGGYEQFF. This chain links TRBV27 with TRBJ2-1; D might be TRBD1 or TRBD2, each matching 6 bases. V was cut by 3 bases and J by 8 bases, with 11 bases left in between. This CDR3 is built from 13 residues. Germline assignment: CDR1 MNHEY and CDR2 SMNVEV (reference sequence).